This T cell receptor (beta chain) was recovered during a study of T cells in Graves' hyperthyroidism and ophthalmopathy. Amplified TCR beta CDR3 regions came from RNA transcripts. A first-round RT-PCR of the TCR CDR3 used the HTBI primer set. TCRdb itself ran the multiplex PCR reads through MiXCR, one entry per CDR3 protein. The sample yields hundreds of thousands of distinct CDR3 sequences, around 20% seen once. Trimming took 4 bases from V and 10 from J; bases not matched to a gene: 16. The CDR3 has 17 residues. Per the germline V gene, CDR1 is MNHGY and CDR2 is SVAAGI. This chain connects TRBV6-9 to TRBJ1-6; 7 bases line up with TRBD1. Sequenced sample: blood. The clonotype originates from a man in his thirties or forties with Graves' ophthalmopathy. The CDR3 nucleotides are TGTGCCAGCAGTTGGACGACCCCCGGGACAGTTTCCTCACCCCTCCACTTT. Translating it yields CASSWTTPGTVSSPLHF.